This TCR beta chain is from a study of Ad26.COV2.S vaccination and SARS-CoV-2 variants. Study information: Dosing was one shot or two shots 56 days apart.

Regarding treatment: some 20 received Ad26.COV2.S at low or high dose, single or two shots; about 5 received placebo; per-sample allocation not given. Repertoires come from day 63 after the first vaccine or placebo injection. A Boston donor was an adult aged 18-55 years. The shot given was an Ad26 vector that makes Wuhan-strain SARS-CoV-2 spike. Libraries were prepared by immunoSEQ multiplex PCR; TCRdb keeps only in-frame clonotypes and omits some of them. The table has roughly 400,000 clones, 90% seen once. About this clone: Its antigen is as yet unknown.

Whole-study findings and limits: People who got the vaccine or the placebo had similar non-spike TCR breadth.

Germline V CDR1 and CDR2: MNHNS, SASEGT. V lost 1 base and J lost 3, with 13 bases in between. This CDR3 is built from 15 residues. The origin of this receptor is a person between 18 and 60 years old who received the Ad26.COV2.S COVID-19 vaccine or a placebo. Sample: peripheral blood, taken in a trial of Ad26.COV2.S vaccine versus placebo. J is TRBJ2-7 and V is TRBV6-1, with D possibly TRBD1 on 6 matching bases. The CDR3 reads CASSEVGARVYEQYF. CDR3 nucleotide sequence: TGTGCCAGCAGTGAAGTGGGGGCGCGCGTCTACGAGCAGTACTTC.